These T cell receptor beta chains were read from a single sample in a study of identical twins. TCRdb re-derived calls from the 5' RACE reads in MiXCR, one entry per CDR3 protein. The sample contains 250,000 or so distinct CDR3 sequences, approximately 8.6% of which appear only once. Another study also made use of these data, one on yellow fever vaccine responses in identical twins.

Sequencing was performed on CD8+ T cells sorted from blood. The receptors stem from a woman aged 18-35 years in good health. CDR3s include the opening cysteine and the closing phenylalanine or tryptophan. The D gene is left open where the match is weak. Clone size is given for some rows only: seen once, a few or many times, or a class if the clone is expanded.

TRBV20-1	TRBJ2-7	TRBD1	many	TGCAGTGCAGGAAGAACAGGGGAAAGGGACGAGCAGTACTTC	CSAGRTGERDEQYF
TRBV20-1	TRBJ1-1	NA	NA	TGCAGTGCCCCCCTAATCAACACTGAAGCTTTCTTT	CSAPLINTEAFF
TRBV4-1	TRBJ2-1	TRBD2	many	TGCGCCAGCAGCCAAGATCTAAAAGCGGGAGTTTCCAATGAGCAGTTCTTC	CASSQDLKAGVSNEQFF
TRBV12-3/TRBV12-4	TRBJ2-5	NA	NA	TGTGCCAGCAGTTTAAATTTCTTGGACAGCGCTTACAAGTACCAAGAGACCCAGTACTTC	CASSLNFLDSAYKYQETQYF
TRBV3-1	TRBJ2-7	NA	many	TGTGCCAGCAGCCAAGATTTGTCCTACGAGCAGTACTTC	CASSQDLSYEQYF
TRBV4-3	TRBJ2-2	NA	NA	TGCGCCAGCAGCCAAGATCACCGGGGTACCGGGGAGCTGTTTTTT	CASSQDHRGTGELFF
TRBV30	TRBJ2-7	NA	few	TGTGCCTGGAGTTTGGGGAAGGCCTACGAGCAGTACTTC	CAWSLGKAYEQYF
TRBV12-3/TRBV12-4	TRBJ2-7	NA	few	TGTGCCAGCAGTTCGGGCAGATTGGGCGAGCAGTACTTC	CASSSGRLGEQYF
TRBV7-2	TRBJ2-1	NA	few	TGTGCCAGCAGCTTAGGACCACCGGGAGCCTACAATGAGCAGTTCTTC	CASSLGPPGAYNEQFF
TRBV12-3/TRBV12-4	TRBJ2-7	TRBD2	few	TGTGCCAGCAGTTTCACACCGGGAGGGCCCCCCTACGAGCAGTACTTC	CASSFTPGGPPYEQYF
TRBV7-3	TRBJ1-2	NA	few	TGTGCCAGCAGCTTAGACAGCTATAACTATGGCTACACCTTC	CASSLDSYNYGYTF
TRBV15	TRBJ2-1	TRBD2	few	TGTGCCACCAGCGGGGAGGGCCCCGATGAGCAGTTCTTC	CATSGEGPDEQFF
TRBV5-1	TRBJ2-5	NA	NA	TGCGCCAGCAGCCCGGACACCCGTGAGACCCAGTACTTC	CASSPDTRETQYF
TRBV6-2/TRBV6-3	TRBJ2-7	NA	few	TGTGCCAGCAGTTACTCGACGGGTCAGGGAGAGCAGTACTTC	CASSYSTGQGEQYF
TRBV20-1	TRBJ2-6	NA	NA	TGCAGTGCTACAGGGGCACGACCACCTGGTAGGGATGGGGCCAACGTCCTGACTTTC	CSATGARPPGRDGANVLTF
TRBV19	TRBJ2-3	NA	NA	TGTGCCAGTAGCCTCGGGGGGCGGCAAACAGATACGCAGTATTTT	CASSLGGRQTDTQYF
TRBV4-3	TRBJ2-1	NA	NA	TGCGCCAGCAGTCCCGGGACCTCACTTAGCTCCTACAATGAGCAGTTCTTC	CASSPGTSLSSYNEQFF
TRBV18	TRBJ2-1	TRBD1	few	TGTGCCAGCTCACTTCCAGGGGGCTATGAGCAGTTCTTC	CASSLPGGYEQFF
TRBV29-1	TRBJ2-7	NA	many	TGCAGCGTCGCGGACGGCTACGAGCAGTACTTC	CSVADGYEQYF
TRBV12-3/TRBV12-4	TRBJ2-2	TRBD1	many	TGTGCCAGCAGTTCAAGCTCTGACAGGGGGAACACCGGGGAGCTGTTTTTT	CASSSSSDRGNTGELFF
TRBV27	TRBJ1-6	NA	NA	TGTGCCAGCAGTTCAAACAGAGGGAGAAATTCACCCCTCCACTTT	CASSSNRGRNSPLHF
TRBV24-1	TRBJ2-2	TRBD1	NA	TGTGCCACCAGTGATCGGGACAGGGGGAACACCGGGGAGCTGTTTTTT	CATSDRDRGNTGELFF
TRBV7-9	TRBJ2-1	TRBD2	few	TGTGCCACCCGGAAGTGGGGGAGGGAGGTTGGCTACAATGAGCAGTTCTTC	CATRKWGREVGYNEQFF
TRBV7-2	TRBJ1-6	NA	few	TGTGCCAGCAGCTTAGCGATAAATTCACCCCTCCACTTT	CASSLAINSPLHF
TRBV24-1	TRBJ2-1	TRBD2	few	TGTGCCACCCTTAGCGGGGGAGGCAATGAGCAGTTCTTC	CATLSGGGNEQFF
TRBV6-5	TRBJ2-2	NA	few	TGTGCCAGCTTTTCCGCCGGGGAGCTGTTTTTT	CASFSAGELFF
TRBV4-2	TRBJ2-7	TRBD2	few	TGTGCCAGCAGCCAAGAAGGGGGTGCGGGAGGGCCCCAGTACGAGCAGTACTTC	CASSQEGGAGGPQYEQYF
TRBV27	TRBJ1-2	TRBD1	NA	TGTGCCAGCAGTTTATACGGACAGGGGAATGGCTACACCTTC	CASSLYGQGNGYTF
TRBV5-1	TRBJ2-7	TRBD1	NA	TGCGCCAGCAGCTACATTCGGGACAGGGGGATGAACGAGCAGTACTTC	CASSYIRDRGMNEQYF
TRBV7-9	TRBJ2-1	TRBD2	many	TGTGCCAGCAACTCCATAGCGGGGATTTACAATGAGCAGTTCTTC	CASNSIAGIYNEQFF
TRBV7-3	TRBJ2-1	TRBD1	many	TGTGCCAGCAGCTCGACAGGGTCTCCCTACAATGAGCAGTTCTTC	CASSSTGSPYNEQFF
TRBV4-3	TRBJ2-7	NA	many	TGCGCCAGCAGCCAAGATCGGCATTACGAGCAGTACTTC	CASSQDRHYEQYF
TRBV27	TRBJ2-1	NA	few	TGTGCCAGCAGTTTAGAACTTTCCTACAATGAGCAGTTCTTC	CASSLELSYNEQFF
TRBV6-2/TRBV6-3	TRBJ2-7	TRBD2	many	TGTGCCAGCAGGACTAGCGGGCCAGCCTACGAGCAGTACTTC	CASRTSGPAYEQYF
TRBV11-2	TRBJ2-1	NA	NA	TGTGCCAGCAGCGGTAGTGGAAGCGACAATGAGCAGTTCTTC	CASSGSGSDNEQFF
TRBV27	TRBJ2-3	TRBD2	NA	TGTGCCAGCAGTTTATCGGGACTAGCAAGCACAGATACGCAGTATTTT	CASSLSGLASTDTQYF
TRBV29-1	TRBJ2-7	NA	NA	TGCAGCGTTGTCCTCAGACAGGCTTTCTCCTACGAGCAGTACTTC	CSVVLRQAFSYEQYF
TRBV29-1	TRBJ2-3	NA	many	TGCAGCGTTCCGACTAGGAGGACAGATACGCAGTATTTT	CSVPTRRTDTQYF
TRBV2	TRBJ2-2	TRBD1	NA	TGTGCCATCCACCCGGGACAGGCGAACACCGGGGAGCTGTTTTTT	CAIHPGQANTGELFF
TRBV4-3	TRBJ2-2	TRBD2	many	TGCGCCAGCAGCCAAGAAATTGAGCGGGAGCCCGGGGAGCTGTTTTTT	CASSQEIEREPGELFF
TRBV4-3	TRBJ2-7	TRBD1	NA	TGCGCCAGCAGCCAAGATACCCTTATGGGACAGGGCCCCGGATACGAGCAGTACTTC	CASSQDTLMGQGPGYEQYF
TRBV11-2	TRBJ2-7	NA	NA	TGTGCCAGCAGCGGAGGCTACTACGAGCAGTACTTC	CASSGGYYEQYF
TRBV11-1	TRBJ2-7	NA	NA	TGTGCCAGCAGCTTTACCCACTCCTACGAGCAGTACTTC	CASSFTHSYEQYF
TRBV29-1	TRBJ2-7	NA	NA	TGCAGCGCGGAGGACAACTCCTACGAGCAGTACTTC	CSAEDNSYEQYF
TRBV12-3/TRBV12-4	TRBJ2-1	NA	NA	TGTGCCAGCAGTCCGATTCGACGGACTGAGTCACTATCCTACAATGAGCAGTTCTTC	CASSPIRRTESLSYNEQFF